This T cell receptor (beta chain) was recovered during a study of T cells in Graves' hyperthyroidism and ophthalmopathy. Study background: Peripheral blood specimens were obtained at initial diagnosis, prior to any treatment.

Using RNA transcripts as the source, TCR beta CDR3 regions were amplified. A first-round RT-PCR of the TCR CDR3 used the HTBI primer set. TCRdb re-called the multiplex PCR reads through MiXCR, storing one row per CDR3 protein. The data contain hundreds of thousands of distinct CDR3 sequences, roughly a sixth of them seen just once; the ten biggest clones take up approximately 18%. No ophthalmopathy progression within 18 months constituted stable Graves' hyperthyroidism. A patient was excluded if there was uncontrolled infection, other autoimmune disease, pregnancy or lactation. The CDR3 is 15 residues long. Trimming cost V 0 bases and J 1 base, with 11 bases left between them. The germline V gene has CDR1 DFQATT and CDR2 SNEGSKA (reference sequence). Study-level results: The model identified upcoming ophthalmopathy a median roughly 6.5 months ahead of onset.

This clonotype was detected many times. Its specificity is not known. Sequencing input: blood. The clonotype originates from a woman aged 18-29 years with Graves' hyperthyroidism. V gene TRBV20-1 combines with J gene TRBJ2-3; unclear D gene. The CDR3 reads CSARDLRIGTDTQYF. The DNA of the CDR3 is TGCAGTGCTAGAGATCTTAGGATTGGCACAGATACGCAGTATTTT.